This T cell receptor beta chain is from a study of cytomegalovirus exposure and HLA in healthy donors. Study-level background: The same platform used for the approximately 670 first-cohort repertoires was also used for the 130 or so validation repertoires, as a later analysis reported. Study-level findings and limits: First-cohort TCR clusters tended to co-occur in the roughly 130 validation repertoires, a later analysis found. A few chains tied to CMV proved CMV antigen-specific in vitro.

This clone has a handful of counts. What it binds is not known. Measured with immunoSEQ multiplex PCR; TCRdb has only the in-frame clones, and not every one. Of around 70,000 clones listed, 90% to 95% are singletons. The validation cohort, a group of over a hundred subjects, included the donors and was separate from the roughly 670-subject first cohort. Germline assignment: CDR1 MDHEN and CDR2 SYDVKM. With 5 bases clipped from V and 7 bases from J, the junction kept 9 bases outside the gene matches. The CDR3 has 15 residues. V usage is TRBV28 and J usage is TRBJ1-5; 9 positions match TRBD1. Sequencing was done on a sample of PBMCs. The TCR was taken from a woman younger than 30 in good health and CMV-seronegative. CDR3 DNA sequence: TGTGCCAGCAGTCAACGGACAGGGGTGGTACAGCCCCAGCATTTT. This gives the protein CASSQRTGVVQPQHF.